This T cell receptor (beta chain) was recorded in a study of regulatory T cells in long-lasting Graves disease. The CDR3 length equals 9 residues, ends included. Germline CDR1 and CDR2: SGHTA and FQGTGA. With iRepertoire HTBI primers and Arm-PCR of CDR3 regions, TCR beta libraries were built. Each CDR3 protein gets one entry after TCRdb re-called the multiplex PCR reads with MiXCR. The sample includes approximately 400,000 distinct CDR3 sequences, approximately 23% of them seen just once. Findings and limits, study-wide: No thyroid tissue was studied; the work used peripheral blood only.

For this clonotype: Its antigen remains unknown. Because the CDR3 is missing its conserved closing phenylalanine or tryptophan, this is likely a read error. The DNA is omitted, as the CDR3 cannot be located on it reliably, and the CDR3 follows TCRdb's listing.

Specified time point: persistent/refractory GD, antithyroid drugs over 5 years with positive TRAb. Researchers made the TCR library from RNA that was extracted from PBMCs. Patients came through an endocrinology department, and that department was in Xi'an, China. The receptor was isolated from a woman aged 35 to 49 with Graves disease. The J gene is TRBJ2-4, the V gene TRBV7-3; TRBD1 is taken as the D call from the table, unchecked against the DNA. Sequences were derived from peripheral blood mononuclear cells (PBMCs), sampled when the disease was refractory, from a patient treated with antithyroid drugs. The CDR3 here is CASSLRGGV.